The 17 T cell receptor beta chains below come from one sample, sequenced in a study of monozygotic twins with cystic fibrosis. TCRdb's table, derived via immunoSEQ multiplex PCR, lists solely in-frame clones and lacks some. Here the sample spans 30,000 to 45,000 clones, under 90% being singletons. The material sequenced was blood. These receptors came from a girl aged 2 to 9 with cystic fibrosis.

The V call is TRBV14, the J call TRBJ2-7; 9 nucleotides agree with TRBD1. There are 15 residues in the CDR3. CDR1 SGHDN and CDR2 FVKESK come from the germline V gene. V lost 6 bases, J lost 5 bases, and 11 bases stayed unmatched. The CDR3 sequence is CASRNSGTGFHEQYF. CDR3 coding DNA: TGTGCCAGCAGAAATTCCGGGACAGGGTTCCACGAGCAGTACTTC.

The chain carries TRBV4-2 and TRBJ1-2, with D unclear. The V end was cut by 2 bases, the J end by 3 bases, with 19 bases between. From germline, CDR1 is LGHNA and CDR2 YNFKEQ. The CDR3 extends over 17 amino acids. The CDR3 bases are TGTGCCAGCAGCCAACCTGGGGTGGGCCCCGCGGACTATGGCTACACCTTC. This translates into CASSQPGVGPADYGYTF.

The V call is TRBV18, the J call TRBJ2-3, with D possibly matching TRBD2 (5 bases). Germline V gene data show CDR1 as KGHSH and CDR2 as LQKENI. V was pared by 0 bases and J by 0 bases, with 13 bases between. This CDR3 contains 17 residues. CDR3 residues: CASSPPGLAASTDTQYF. The CDR3 DNA is TGTGCCAGCTCACCACCCGGGCTAGCAGCTAGCACAGATACGCAGTATTTT.

This clone was recorded once. In nucleotides, the CDR3 is TGTGCCAGCAGCCGCCGTCAAGAGACCCAGTACTTC. This encodes CASSRRQETQYF. The chain is built from TRBV7-8 and TRBJ2-5; D is uncertain. Germline V lookup: CDR1 SGHVS, CDR2 FQNEAQ. Trimming removed 5 bases from V and 2 bases from J, with 6 bases in between. The CDR3 has 12 amino acids.

This clone was found a few times. The rearrangement joins TRBV4-1 to TRBJ1-6, with 7 positions matching TRBD1. The V gene end was trimmed by 0 bases and the J gene end by 7 bases; junction bases not matched to a gene: 6. CDR3 size: 16 residues. Germline V CDR1 and CDR2: MGHRA, YSYEKL. This chain's CDR3 is CASSQDNRGINSPLHF. CDR3 nucleotides: TGCGCCAGCAGCCAAGATAACAGGGGAATAAATTCACCCCTCCACTTT.

This chain joins TRBV6-1 and TRBJ1-5, with D possibly TRBD1 on 6 matching bases. The V end was cut by 9 bases, the J end by 5 bases, with 14 bases between. The CDR3 extends over 13 amino acids. CDR1 is MNHNS, CDR2 SASEGT, per germline. The CDR3 DNA reads TGTGCCAGTCGGGGGGGGCCGGATCAGCCCCAGCATTTT. Amino acids: CASRGGPDQPQHF.

This clone was seen only once. V usage is TRBV5-6 and J usage is TRBJ2-7; TRBD1 aligns across 7 bases. Losses at the gene ends were 1 base for V and 3 bases for J; bases not matched to a gene: 13. Germline loops: CDR1 SGHDT, CDR2 YYEEEE. The CDR3 is made up of 17 amino acids. The CDR3 DNA reads as TGTGCCAGCAGCTTGACTTGGGACAGCCCAACTTTCTACGAGCAGTACTTC. As protein: CASSLTWDSPTFYEQYF.

V gene TRBV5-4 combines with J gene TRBJ2-7; TRBD2 aligns across 9 bases. CDR3 length equals 13 residues. With 4 bases clipped from V and 6 bases from J, the junction kept 5 bases outside the gene matches. Germline V gene data show CDR1 as SGHNT and CDR2 as YYREEE (reference sequence). The CDR3 coding sequence is TGTGCCAGCAGCAGGGGACTAGCTCTCGAGCAGTACTTC. Translation: CASSRGLALEQYF.

Only one count was recorded for this clone. J is TRBJ2-7 and V is TRBV19; 7 bases map to TRBD1. Trimming cost V 7 bases and J 3 bases; bases outside gene matches: 0. There are 11 residues in the CDR3. CDR1 is LNHDA, CDR2 SQIVND, per germline (reference sequence). CDR3 in amino acids: CASTGGYEQYF. The CDR3 coding sequence is TGTGCCAGTACAGGGGGCTACGAGCAGTACTTC.

The chain has TRBV6-1 and TRBJ2-2, with D perhaps TRBD1 or TRBD2 (5 bases each). CDR1 and CDR2 (germline): MNHNS, SASEGT. The CDR3 consists of 10 residues. Deletions cut 5 bases from V and 16 bases from J, with 11 bases between. CDR3 loop: CASSRDRPFF. In DNA, the CDR3 is TGTGCCAGCAGTCGGGACCGCCCGTTTTTT.

The rearrangement links TRBV7-9 to TRBJ2-5; a possible D gene is TRBD2 (5 bases). Looked up from germline, CDR1 is SEHNR and CDR2 is FQNEAQ (reference sequence). The CDR3 spans 13 residues. Trimming shortened V by 2 bases and J by 7 bases, and 11 bases separated the two germline ends. The CDR3, as DNA: TGTGCCAGCAGCTTACCCGGGGTGGTGACCCAGTACTTC. This encodes CASSLPGVVTQYF. Based on the CDR3 plus reference TRBV7-9 and TRBJ2-5, the full variable domain is DTGVSQNPRHKITKRGQNVTFRCDPISEHNRLYWYRQTLGQGPEFLTYFQNEAQLEKSRLLSDRFSAERPKGSFSTLEIQRTEQGDSAMYLCASSLPGVVTQYFGPGTRLLVL.

The rearrangement joins TRBV9 to TRBJ1-2; D possibly corresponds to TRBD1 (6 bases). The V end was cut by 3 bases, the J end by 8 bases, with 20 bases between. Germline CDR1 reads SGDLS; CDR2 reads YYNGEE. This CDR3 comprises 15 residues. The CDR3 spells CASSANRGGAGGYTF. In nucleotides, the CDR3 is TGTGCCAGCAGCGCGAACCGCGGGGGCGCAGGAGGCTACACCTTC.

This sequence joins TRBV18 and TRBJ2-1, with D hard to call. Trimming pared 3 bases from V and 4 bases from J, leaving 13 bases between. The CDR3 covers 15 residues. Germline CDR1 reads KGHSH; CDR2 reads LQKENI. CDR3 DNA sequence: TGTGCCAGCTCACCGGGGTACAGCTCGTACAATGAGCAGTTCTTC. Translated: CASSPGYSSYNEQFF.

J is TRBJ2-2 and V is TRBV9; TRBD1 agrees at 10 bases. In germline, CDR1 is SGDLS, CDR2 YYNGEE. This CDR3 comprises 14 residues. V shed 2 bases and J 10 bases; nucleotides not matched to a gene: 5. The CDR3 DNA reads as TGTGCCAGCAGCGTGGGGACAGGGGAGGAGGAGCTGTTTTTT. Translated: CASSVGTGEEELFF. Full variable domain (outside the CDR3, taken from reference TRBV9 and TRBJ2-2): DSGVTQTPKHLITATGQRVTLRCSPRSGDLSVYWYQQSLDQGLQFLIQYYNGEERAKGNILERFSAQQFPDLHSELNLSSLELGDSALYFCASSVGTGEEELFFGEGSRLTVL.

The J gene is TRBJ2-1, the V gene TRBV19; D could derive from TRBD1 or TRBD2 (6 bases each). The germline gives CDR1 LNHDA, CDR2 SQIVND (reference sequence). The CDR3 is made up of 15 amino acids. The ends were cut back, 5 bases at V and 4 bases at J, with 15 bases in the middle. CDR3 nucleotides: TGTGCCAGTAGTTTTAGGAGGGGGGCTTACAATGAGCAGTTCTTC. Translating gives CASSFRRGAYNEQFF.

The chain joins TRBV5-6 to TRBJ2-5, with 7 bases fitting TRBD1. The CDR3 runs 13 residues. Looked up from germline, CDR1 is SGHDT and CDR2 is YYEEEE. V lost 7 bases to trimming and J lost 1 base; unmatched junction nucleotides: 4. The CDR3 loop reads CASRGQIQETQYF. The CDR3 nucleotides are TGTGCCAGCCGGGGACAGATCCAAGAGACCCAGTACTTC.

V gene TRBV2 combines with J gene TRBJ2-7, with 9 bases aligning to TRBD1. The CDR3 runs to 16 residues. Germline values: CDR1 SNHLY, CDR2 FYNNEI. V was clipped by 6 bases and J by 0 bases; unmatched bases: 9. The CDR3 sequence is CASRGTGSGDSYEQYF. CDR3 in DNA: TGTGCCAGCAGGGGGACAGGGAGTGGGGACTCCTACGAGCAGTACTTC.